The 14 T cell receptor beta chains in this list originate from one sample, sequenced in a study of monozygotic twins with inflammatory bowel disease. TCRdb re-analyzed the 5' RACE reads; it lists each CDR3 protein once, without DNA. This table holds approximately 400,000 distinct CDR3 sequences. Specimen: blood. The source of these receptors is a human donor with ulcerative colitis or Crohn's disease, or a healthy co-twin of an affected twin (not recorded which).

The chain carries TRBV6-2 or TRBV6-3 and TRBJ2-1; the TCRdb call, TRBD2, lacks DNA for checking. The germline V gene has CDR1 MNHEY and CDR2 SVGEGT. The CDR3 is 16 amino acids. The CDR3 protein is CASSYSLAGFYNEQFF.

The chain links TRBV10-3 to TRBJ2-1. The germline V gene has CDR1 ENHRY and CDR2 SYGVKD. This CDR3 has 13 amino acids. CDR3 loop: CAISEFVYNEQFF.

This chain uses TRBV30 with TRBJ2-3; TCRdb gives TRBD2 as the D gene, but with no DNA this cannot be confirmed. Germline V gene data show CDR1 as GTSNPN and CDR2 as SVGIG (reference sequence). This CDR3 region has 14 residues. The CDR3 loop reads CAWTAGGPTDTQYF.

The chain is built from TRBV14 and TRBJ1-4. Germline-derived CDR1 and CDR2 are SGHDN and FVKESK. The CDR3 has 12 amino acids. CDR3: CASSQGSEKLFF.

The chain combines TRBV6-1 with TRBJ2-5; without DNA, the TCRdb call of TRBD2 cannot be checked. The germline CDR1 and CDR2 sequences are MNHNS and SASEGT. This CDR3 spans 14 amino acids. The CDR3 protein is CASKGGWAVETQYF.

This CDR3 reads CSAAGGGPYEQYF. The chain uses TRBV29-1 and TRBJ2-7; TCRdb's D call, TRBD2, is unchecked because there is no DNA. This CDR3 has 13 amino acids. Looked up from germline, CDR1 is SQVTM and CDR2 is ANQGSEA.

The V and J genes are TRBV3-1 and TRBJ1-5. The CDR3 length is 14 residues. The germline CDR1 and CDR2 sequences are LGHDT and YNNKEL (reference sequence). The CDR3 reads CASSDGSFHQPQHF. The full variable domain, with the rest looked up from reference TRBV3-1 and TRBJ1-5, is DTAVSQTPKYLVTQMGNDKSIKCEQNLGHDTMYWYKQDSKKFLKIMFSYNNKELIINETVPNRFSPKSPDKAHLNLHINSLELGDSAVYFCASSDGSFHQPQHFGDGTRLSIL.

Here the CDR3 reads CASSRSLNTEAFF. The gene calls are TRBV4-3 and TRBJ1-1. The CDR3 covers 13 residues. Germline loops: CDR1 LGHNA, CDR2 YSLEER.

The V call is TRBV20-1, the J call TRBJ1-5. This CDR3 contains 14 residues. CDR1 is DFQATT, CDR2 SNEGSKA, per germline (reference sequence). CDR3 loop: CSASREGTRQPQHF.

This chain uses TRBV6-2 or TRBV6-3 with TRBJ2-1; the TCRdb D gene call, TRBD2, has no DNA to confirm it. The CDR3 contains 14 residues. Looked up from germline, CDR1 is MNHEY and CDR2 is SVGEGT. CDR3 in amino acids: CASSRRETAYEQFF.

The chain has TRBV19 and TRBJ2-1; TCRdb calls TRBD2, which cannot be checked without DNA. The germline CDR1 and CDR2 sequences are LNHDA and SQIVND (reference sequence). The CDR3 is 15 residues long. CDR3: CASSISSGSHNEQFF.

The V and J genes are TRBV28 and TRBJ2-3; checking the TCRdb D call of TRBD2 is not possible without DNA. The V gene's germline CDR1 is MDHEN and CDR2 SYDVKM. The CDR3 totals 16 residues. CDR3 in amino acids: CASSLVYGGGTDTQYF. Supplemented by reference TRBV28 and TRBJ2-3, the full variable domain reads DVKVTQSSRYLVKRTGEKVFLECVQDMDHENMFWYRQDPGLGLRLIYFSYDVKMKEKGDIPEGYSVSREKKERFSLILESASTNQTSMYLCASSLVYGGGTDTQYFGPGTRLTVL.

V is TRBV20-1 and J is TRBJ1-5; TCRdb picks TRBD1, but there is no DNA to check that call. From germline, CDR1 is DFQATT and CDR2 SNEGSKA (reference sequence). CDR3 size: 14 residues. This CDR3 is CSARPHRDGQPQHF.

This chain's CDR3 is CASKPRGAEDTQNF. The rearrangement joins TRBV28 to TRBJ2-3; TCRdb reports TRBD1, a call that lacks DNA to check it against. The germline CDR1 and CDR2 sequences are MDHEN and SYDVKM. The CDR3 sequence is 14 residues long. The variable domain in full, completed from reference TRBV28 and TRBJ2-3, reads DVKVTQSSRYLVKRTGEKVFLECVQDMDHENMFWYRQDPGLGLRLIYFSYDVKMKEKGDIPEGYSVSREKKERFSLILESASTNQTSMYLCASKPRGAEDTQNFGPGTRLTVL.